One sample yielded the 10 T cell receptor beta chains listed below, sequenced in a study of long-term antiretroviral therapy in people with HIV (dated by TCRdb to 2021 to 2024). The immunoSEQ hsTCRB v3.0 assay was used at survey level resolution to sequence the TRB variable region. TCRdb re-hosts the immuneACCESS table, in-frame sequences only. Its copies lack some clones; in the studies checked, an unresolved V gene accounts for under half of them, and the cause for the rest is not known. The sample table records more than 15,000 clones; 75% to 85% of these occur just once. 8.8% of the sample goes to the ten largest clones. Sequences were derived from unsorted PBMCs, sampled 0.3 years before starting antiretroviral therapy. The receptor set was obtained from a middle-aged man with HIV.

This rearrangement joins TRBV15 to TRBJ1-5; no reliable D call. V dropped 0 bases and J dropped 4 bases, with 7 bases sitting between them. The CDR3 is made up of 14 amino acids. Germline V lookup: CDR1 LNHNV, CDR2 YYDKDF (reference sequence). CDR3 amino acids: CATSRDLENQPQHF. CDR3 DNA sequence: TGTGCCACCAGCAGAGATCTGGAGAATCAGCCCCAGCATTTT. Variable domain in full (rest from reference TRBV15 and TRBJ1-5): DAMVIQNPRYQVTQFGKPVTLSCSQTLNHNVMYWYQQKSSQAPKLLFHYYDKDFNNEADTPDNFQSRRPNTSFCFLDIRSPGLGDTAMYLCATSRDLENQPQHFGDGTRLSIL.

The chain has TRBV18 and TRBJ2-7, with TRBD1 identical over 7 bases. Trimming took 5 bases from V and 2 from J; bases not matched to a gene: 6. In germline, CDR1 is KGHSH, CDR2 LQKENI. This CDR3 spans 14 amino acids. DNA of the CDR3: TGTGCCAGCTCATCCCGGGACAGAACCTACGAGCAGTACTTC. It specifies CASSSRDRTYEQYF. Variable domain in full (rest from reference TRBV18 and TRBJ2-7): NAGVMQNPRHLVRRRGQEARLRCSPMKGHSHVYWYRQLPEEGLKFMVYLQKENIIDESGMPKERFSAEFPKEGPSILRIQQVVRGDSAAYFCASSSRDRTYEQYFGPGTRLTVT.

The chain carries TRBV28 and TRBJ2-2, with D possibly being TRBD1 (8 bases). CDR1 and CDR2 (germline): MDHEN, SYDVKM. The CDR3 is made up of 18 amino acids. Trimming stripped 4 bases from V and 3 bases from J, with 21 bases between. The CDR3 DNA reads TGTGCCAGCAGTTACACCAGGGGGCGACGGGGGGACACCGGGGAGCTGTTTTTT. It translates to CASSYTRGRRGDTGELFF.

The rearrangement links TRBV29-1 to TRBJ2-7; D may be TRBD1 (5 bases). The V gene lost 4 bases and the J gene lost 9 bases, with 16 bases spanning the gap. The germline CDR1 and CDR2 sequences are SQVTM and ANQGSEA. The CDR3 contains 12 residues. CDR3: CSVVLQAFGQYF. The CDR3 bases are TGCAGCGTTGTTTTACAGGCCTTTGGGCAGTACTTC.

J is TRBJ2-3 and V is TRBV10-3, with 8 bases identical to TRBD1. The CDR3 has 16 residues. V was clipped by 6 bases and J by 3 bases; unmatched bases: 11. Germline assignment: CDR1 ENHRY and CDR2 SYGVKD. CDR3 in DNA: TGTGCCATCAGAAAGAAGCAGGGGGCGTTGACAGATACGCAGTATTTT. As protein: CAIRKKQGALTDTQYF.

CDR3 sequence (DNA): TGTGCCAGCAGCTCCAGGCGGGACTCACTCGGCGAGCAGTACTTC. Translating it yields CASSSRRDSLGEQYF. The V call is TRBV7-6, the J call TRBJ2-7; D might be TRBD2 (6 bases). Germline CDR1 SGHVS, CDR2 FNYEAQ. Trimming cost V 4 bases and J 6 bases, with 19 bases left between them. The CDR3 is made up of 15 amino acids.

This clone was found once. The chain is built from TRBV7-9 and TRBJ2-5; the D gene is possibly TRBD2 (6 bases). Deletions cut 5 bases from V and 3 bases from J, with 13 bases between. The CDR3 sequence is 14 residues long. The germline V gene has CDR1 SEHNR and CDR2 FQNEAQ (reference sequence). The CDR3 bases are TGTGCCAGCAGCCTCCCGGGGGTAAAAGAGACCCAGTACTTC. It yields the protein CASSLPGVKETQYF.

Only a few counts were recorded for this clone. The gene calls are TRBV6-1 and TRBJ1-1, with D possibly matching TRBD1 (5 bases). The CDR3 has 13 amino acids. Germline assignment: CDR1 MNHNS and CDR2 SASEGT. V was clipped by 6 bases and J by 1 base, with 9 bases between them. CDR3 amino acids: CASRIGQNTEAFF. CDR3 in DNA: TGTGCCAGCAGGATCGGACAGAACACTGAAGCTTTCTTT.

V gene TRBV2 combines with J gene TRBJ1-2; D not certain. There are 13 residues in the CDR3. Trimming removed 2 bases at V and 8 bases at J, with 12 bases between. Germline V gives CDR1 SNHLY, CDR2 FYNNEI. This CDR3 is CASSEYMGDGYTF. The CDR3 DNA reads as TGTGCCAGCAGTGAATATATGGGTGACGGCTACACCTTC.

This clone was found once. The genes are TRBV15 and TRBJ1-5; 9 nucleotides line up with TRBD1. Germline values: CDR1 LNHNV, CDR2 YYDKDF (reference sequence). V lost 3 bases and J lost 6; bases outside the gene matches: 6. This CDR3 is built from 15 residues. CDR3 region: CATSRGQGGSQPQHF. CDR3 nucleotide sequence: TGTGCCACCAGCAGGGGACAGGGTGGGAGTCAGCCCCAGCATTTT. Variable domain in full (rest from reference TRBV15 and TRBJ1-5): DAMVIQNPRYQVTQFGKPVTLSCSQTLNHNVMYWYQQKSSQAPKLLFHYYDKDFNNEADTPDNFQSRRPNTSFCFLDIRSPGLGDTAMYLCATSRGQGGSQPQHFGDGTRLSIL.